These 4 T cell receptor beta chains were sequenced from one sample in a study of blood T cells in healthy people across ages. Next came a second PCR, run for roughly 6 to 11 cycles, which used a sample-barcoded 5' primer along with a J-beta primer mix. TCRdb independently ran MiXCR on the 5' RACE reads; one entry per CDR3 protein. The table lists about 800,000 distinct CDR3 sequences, just under 25% of them singletons. The sample also formed part of further work on T cells of mothers and their children.

The sequenced material came from blood. These receptors were collected from a boy between 10 and 17 years old in good health.

This chain connects TRBV6-6 to TRBJ1-1; possible D gene TRBD1, 5 bases. V shed 5 bases and J shed 3 bases, with 10 bases lying between them. Germline V lookup: CDR1 MNHNY, CDR2 SVGAGI (reference sequence). The CDR3 extends over 13 amino acids. CDR3 nucleotide sequence: TGTGCCAGCAGTACCCAGGGAGACACTGAAGCTTTCTTT. Its protein product is CASSTQGDTEAFF.

V gene TRBV4-2 combines with J gene TRBJ2-1; 7 nucleotides match TRBD2. V was clipped by 4 bases and J by 3 bases; unmatched bases: 6. This CDR3 spans 15 amino acids. Germline V CDR1 and CDR2: LGHNA, YNFKEQ. The CDR3 bases are TGTGCCAGCAGCCCCAGCGGGGTGGGCTACAATGAGCAGTTCTTC. Translated: CASSPSGVGYNEQFF.

Only a few counts were recorded for this clonotype. The chain uses TRBV27 and TRBJ2-7; tentative D call: TRBD1 (5 bases). Germline CDR1 reads MNHEY; CDR2 reads SMNVEV (reference sequence). The CDR3 loop spans 14 amino acids. Trimming took 6 bases from V and 2 from J, leaving 14 bases between them. The CDR3 loop is CASSPGAATYEQYF. The CDR3 nucleotides read TGTGCCAGCAGCCCTGGGGCAGCCACCTACGAGCAGTACTTC.

This clonotype was counted a few times. The chain joins TRBV7-3 to TRBJ2-3, with D uncertain. Germline V gene data show CDR1 as SGHTA and CDR2 as FQGTGA. V was clipped by 3 bases and J by 5 bases, with 12 bases between them. This CDR3 contains 14 residues. The CDR3 spells CASSLGSAGDTQYF. In nucleotides, the CDR3 is TGTGCCAGCAGCTTGGGATCGGCTGGAGATACGCAGTATTTT.